Below, 31 T cell receptor beta chains from the same sample are listed, as sequenced in a study of blood T cell repertoires in COVID-19. Produced via immunoSEQ multiplex PCR; TCRdb's table is partial and in-frame only. Among 270,000 or so clones, just under 90% were seen once, and the ten largest hold approximately 12%. The specimen was peripheral blood. These receptors all come from a woman in her twenties or thirties with COVID-19, enrolled during active disease.

V and J are TRBV5-1 and TRBJ2-7; 10 bases are shared with TRBD2. Germline CDR1 and CDR2: SGHRS and YFSETQ. This CDR3 contains 15 residues. The trim removed 4 bases at V and 7 bases at J, leaving 11 bases unmatched. The CDR3: CASSPEWLAGEEQYF. CDR3 nucleotides: TGCGCCAGCAGCCCCGAATGGCTAGCGGGGGAAGAGCAGTACTTC.

The chain joins TRBV27 to TRBJ2-7; 10 bases agree with TRBD1. This CDR3 spans 19 amino acids. Germline lookup yields CDR1 MNHEY and CDR2 SMNVEV (reference sequence). With 2 bases clipped from V and 3 bases from J, the junction kept 16 bases outside the gene matches. The CDR3 sequence is CASSLQFPGTGVFDYEQYF. The CDR3 coding sequence is TGTGCCAGCAGTTTACAATTCCCCGGGACAGGGGTTTTTGACTACGAGCAGTACTTC.

The rearrangement joins TRBV4-1 to TRBJ1-2, with TRBD1 matching 9 bases. With 6 bases clipped from V and 8 bases from J, the junction kept 7 bases outside the gene matches. Germline V gene data show CDR1 as MGHRA and CDR2 as YSYEKL. This CDR3 is 13 amino acids long. The chain's CDR3 is CASRGQGGKGYTF. The CDR3 nucleotides read TGCGCCAGCAGGGGACAGGGAGGGAAAGGCTACACCTTC.

J is TRBJ2-1 and V is TRBV15, with 9 bases fitting TRBD2. This CDR3 is built from 16 residues. Germline CDR1 is LNHNV and CDR2 is YYDKDF (reference sequence). The V and J ends lost 1 base and 2 bases, in that order; junction bases with no gene match: 3. The CDR3 DNA is TGTGCCACCAGCAGAGGTGGCGGGGGGGCCTACAATGAGCAGTTCTTC. Residues: CATSRGGGGAYNEQFF. The whole variable domain, filled in from reference TRBV15 and TRBJ2-1, reads DAMVIQNPRYQVTQFGKPVTLSCSQTLNHNVMYWYQQKSSQAPKLLFHYYDKDFNNEADTPDNFQSRRPNTSFCFLDIRSPGLGDTAMYLCATSRGGGGAYNEQFFGPGTRLTVL.

This clone was seen a handful of times. The chain joins TRBV11-2 to TRBJ2-7; 8 nucleotides line up with TRBD1. Germline V gene lookup returns CDR1 SGHAT and CDR2 FQNNGV. The CDR3 sequence is 15 residues long. V lost 3 bases, J lost 4 bases, and 8 bases stayed unmatched. CDR3 coding DNA: TGTGCCAGCAGCTTTCCGGGACAGGAGGGGTACGAGCAGTACTTC. Protein sequence: CASSFPGQEGYEQYF.

This sequence joins TRBV16 and TRBJ1-1, with a possible D match to TRBD1 (5 bases). CDR3 length: 16 residues. CDR1 KGHSY and CDR2 FQNENV come from the germline V gene. Between the trimmed V and J ends, which lost 4 bases and 7 bases, there was a span of 22 bases. This CDR3 reads CASSRTESRGFVEAFF. In DNA, the CDR3 is TGTGCCAGCAGCCGAACCGAGAGTAGGGGCTTCGTTGAAGCTTTCTTT.

The chain couples TRBV7-9 to TRBJ1-5; D gene unclear. Germline CDR1 is SEHNR and CDR2 is FQNEAQ (reference sequence). The CDR3 covers 14 residues. V dropped 5 bases and J dropped 5 bases, with 13 bases sitting between them. CDR3 nucleotide sequence: TGTGCCAGCAGCCGAACGGAGGAATATCAGCCCCAGCATTTT. Protein: CASSRTEEYQPQHF. The full variable domain, completed using reference TRBV7-9 and TRBJ1-5, is DTGVSQNPRHKITKRGQNVTFRCDPISEHNRLYWYRQTLGQGPEFLTYFQNEAQLEKSRLLSDRFSAERPKGSFSTLEIQRTEQGDSAMYLCASSRTEEYQPQHFGDGTRLSIL.

This sequence joins TRBV27 and TRBJ1-2, with a possible D match to TRBD1 (5 bases). This CDR3 contains 18 residues. Germline assignment: CDR1 MNHEY and CDR2 SMNVEV (reference sequence). Between the trimmed V and J ends, which lost 6 bases and 1 base, there was a span of 24 bases. In DNA, the CDR3 is TGTGCCAGCAGGTTAAAAGCACCGTCGGACAAACATAACTATGGCTACACCTTC. Translating it yields CASRLKAPSDKHNYGYTF.

The chain employs TRBV28 and TRBJ1-6; D gene unclear. CDR3 size: 13 residues. The ends were cut back, 2 bases at V and 14 bases at J, with 13 bases in the middle. Germline V gives CDR1 MDHEN, CDR2 SYDVKM. The CDR3 reads CASSLLTRWALHF. The DNA for the CDR3 is TGTGCCAGCAGTTTACTGACTCGGTGGGCCCTCCACTTT.

The chain uses TRBV18 and TRBJ1-5; weak D call: TRBD1 (5 bases). The CDR3 length is 15 residues. CDR1 is KGHSH and CDR2 is LQKENI in the germline V gene. V was cut by 6 bases and J by 3 bases, with 15 bases left in between. The CDR3 is CASSPLGGFNQPQHF. The DNA for the CDR3 is TGTGCCAGCTCCCCTCTTGGGGGGTTCAATCAGCCCCAGCATTTT.

This CDR3 is CASSSSGTSGAWAHEQYF. CDR3 coding DNA: TGTGCCAGCAGTTCCTCCGGGACTAGCGGGGCCTGGGCTCACGAGCAGTACTTC. The chain joins TRBV7-9 to TRBJ2-7; 13 bases match TRBD2. This CDR3 is built from 18 residues. Trimming took 6 bases from V and 5 from J; bases not matched to a gene: 16. Germline V gene sequence: CDR1 SEHNR, CDR2 FQNEAQ (reference sequence).

This clone was found once. The V call is TRBV18, the J call TRBJ1-2; no definite D call. CDR3 length equals 15 residues. In germline, CDR1 is KGHSH, CDR2 LQKENI. V lost 4 bases and J 1 base, leaving 13 bases between the germline ends. As DNA, the CDR3 is TGTGCCAGCTCACTAGGAGATGCTGATAACTATGGCTACACCTTC. Its protein is CASSLGDADNYGYTF.

The DNA of the CDR3 is TGTGCCAGCAGTTATTGGGCGGGGAGCACAGATACGCAGTATTTT. It translates to CASSYWAGSTDTQYF. The rearrangement uses TRBV6-6 and TRBJ2-3, with D maybe TRBD2 (6 bases). The CDR3 loop spans 15 amino acids. Germline lookup yields CDR1 MNHNY and CDR2 SVGAGI (reference sequence). V was trimmed by 3 bases and J by 0 bases, leaving 10 bases between them.

V gene TRBV19 combines with J gene TRBJ1-4, with TRBD1 matching over 9 bases. Per the germline V gene, CDR1 is LNHDA and CDR2 is SQIVND (reference sequence). V lost 6 bases, J lost 6 bases, and 11 bases stayed unmatched. This CDR3 comprises 16 residues. The CDR3 spells CASSFIRGQGYEKLFF. The CDR3 nucleotides read TGTGCCAGTAGCTTTATAAGGGGACAGGGATATGAAAAACTGTTTTTT.

The rearrangement uses TRBV2 and TRBJ2-2; D call uncertain. The CDR3 is 13 amino acids. Trimming pared 7 bases from V and 2 bases from J, leaving 8 bases between. CDR1 is SNHLY and CDR2 is FYNNEI in the germline V gene. The DNA of the CDR3 is TGTGCCAGCACTCGCGAAAACACCGGGGAGCTGTTTTTT. This codes for CASTRENTGELFF.

The chain carries TRBV5-1 and TRBJ2-7; D might be TRBD1 (6 bases). CDR3 length equals 13 residues. CDR1 is SGHRS and CDR2 is YFSETQ in the germline V gene. The V end lost 4 bases, the J end lost 2 bases, and 10 bases lay between the germline ends. The CDR3 loop reads CASSPNRAYEQYF. DNA of the CDR3: TGCGCCAGCAGCCCCAACAGGGCCTACGAGCAGTACTTC.

In regard to this clone: Other DNA sequences in this specimen translate into the identical CDR3. The chain joins TRBV27 to TRBJ2-7; D might be TRBD1 (6 bases). The CDR3 runs 14 residues. Germline V CDR1 and CDR2: MNHEY, SMNVEV (reference sequence). V was pared by 3 bases and J by 7 bases, with 16 bases between. The CDR3 DNA sequence: TGTGCCAGCAGTTTGGGTACAGGGTATCGGGAGCAGTACTTC. It is translated as CASSLGTGYREQYF.

The CDR3 coding sequence is TGTGCCAGCAGTTTCCTGCCGGGACAGCAAAATGAAAAACTGTTTTTT. Its translation is CASSFLPGQQNEKLFF. The chain carries TRBV6-6 and TRBJ1-4; the match to TRBD1 covers 7 bases. The CDR3 contains 16 residues. Trimming took 4 bases from V and 5 from J; bases not matched to a gene: 10. From germline, CDR1 is MNHNY and CDR2 SVGAGI (reference sequence).

The CDR3 loop reads CASSLLDRVHGYTF. CDR3 nucleotides: TGTGCCAGCAGTCTCCTCGACAGGGTCCATGGCTACACCTTC. The V and J genes are TRBV28 and TRBJ1-2; 7 positions agree with TRBD1. This CDR3 comprises 14 residues. Trimming at V came to 5 bases and at J to 6 bases, leaving 9 bases not matched to a gene. The V gene's germline CDR1 is MDHEN and CDR2 SYDVKM.

The chain uses TRBV7-2 and TRBJ1-2; no clear D. There are 15 residues in the CDR3. The V and J ends lost 5 bases and 5 bases respectively, with 18 bases between them. Germline CDR1 SGHTA, CDR2 FQGNSA. The CDR3 is CASSQHIGRGYGYTF. The CDR3 nucleotides read TGTGCCAGCAGCCAGCACATCGGGAGAGGGTATGGCTACACCTTC.

The V call is TRBV9, the J call TRBJ1-1; 9 bases are shared with TRBD1. Germline CDR1 SGDLS, CDR2 YYNGEE. The ends lost 3 bases at V and 2 bases at J; junction bases unmatched: 2. This CDR3 spans 14 amino acids. The CDR3 nucleotides are TGTGCCAGCAGCGCGGGACAGGGAAACACTGAAGCTTTCTTT. Its translation: CASSAGQGNTEAFF.

A note on this clone: Other nucleotide sequences from this sample produce the same CDR3. V is TRBV6-6 and J is TRBJ2-3, with TRBD2 matching over 11 bases. This CDR3 is 14 amino acids long. The germline gives CDR1 MNHNY, CDR2 SVGAGI (reference sequence). The V segment lost 6 bases and the J segment 2 bases; nucleotides outside the gene matches: 1. CDR3 nucleotide sequence: TGTGCCAGCAGGACTAGCGGGGTCACAGATACGCAGTATTTT. It is translated as CASRTSGVTDTQYF.

The chain recombines TRBV5-4 with TRBJ2-1; 7 nucleotides match TRBD1. The CDR3 has 14 residues. J was trimmed by 6 bases and V by 4 bases; bases with no gene match: 7. Germline CDR1 reads SGHNT; CDR2 reads YYREEE (reference sequence). This chain's CDR3 is CASSSPTGSNEQFF. CDR3 bases: TGTGCCAGCAGCAGCCCGACAGGGAGCAATGAGCAGTTCTTC.

The rearrangement links TRBV14 to TRBJ1-4; TRBD1 agrees at 10 bases. The CDR3 length is 20 residues. Germline-derived CDR1 and CDR2 are SGHDN and FVKESK. J was trimmed by 6 bases and V by 3 bases; bases with no gene match: 19. The CDR3 reads CASSHPTLSGTGDSDEKLFF. CDR3 in DNA: TGTGCCAGCAGCCACCCCACCCTCTCCGGGACAGGGGATTCAGATGAAAAACTGTTTTTT.

The chain links TRBV5-1 to TRBJ2-3; TRBD1 is a possible D gene (6 bases). This CDR3 spans 16 amino acids. Per germline, CDR1 SGHRS and CDR2 YFSETQ. V was cut by 4 bases and J by 0 bases, with 15 bases left in between. The CDR3 region is CASSIEGTLSTDTQYF. Here the CDR3 DNA reads TGCGCCAGCAGCATTGAAGGGACACTTAGCACAGATACGCAGTATTTT.

The V gene is TRBV6-1, the J gene TRBJ1-2; D is unclear. The V end was cut by 5 bases, the J end by 1 base, with 8 bases between. The CDR3 loop spans 13 amino acids. CDR1 and CDR2 from the germline V gene are MNHNS and SASEGT. The CDR3 sequence: CASSWEGNYGYTF. CDR3 DNA: TGTGCCAGCAGTTGGGAGGGTAACTATGGCTACACCTTC.

The chain has TRBV10-1 and TRBJ2-3, with 8 bases identical to TRBD1. The germline gives CDR1 WNHNN, CDR2 SYGVQD (reference sequence). The CDR3 is 17 amino acids. The ends lost 1 base at V and 5 bases at J; junction bases unmatched: 11. The CDR3 sequence: CASSELTTQGAKDTQYF. Written as DNA, the CDR3 is TGCGCCAGCAGTGAGTTAACCACGCAGGGGGCTAAAGATACGCAGTATTTT.

The rearrangement links TRBV6-6 to TRBJ2-2; TRBD2 aligns across 12 bases. Germline V gene sequence: CDR1 MNHNY, CDR2 SVGAGI (reference sequence). This CDR3 has 16 residues. V shed 4 bases and J 6 bases; nucleotides not matched to a gene: 6. CDR3 in DNA: TGTGCCAGCAGTTCAGGACTAGCGGGGATAGCCGGGGAGCTGTTTTTT. Encoded protein: CASSSGLAGIAGELFF.

The rearrangement uses TRBV29-1 and TRBJ1-2; D is undetermined. Germline CDR1 is SQVTM and CDR2 is ANQGSEA. V was pared by 7 bases and J by 2 bases, with 8 bases between. The CDR3 consists of 11 residues. CDR3 sequence (DNA): TGCAGCGGGGAGAGCAACTATGGCTACACCTTC. Translating it yields CSGESNYGYTF.

This rearrangement joins TRBV5-1 to TRBJ1-1, with D unclear. V was cut by 4 bases and J by 0 bases, with 16 bases left in between. CDR1 is SGHRS and CDR2 is YFSETQ in the germline V gene. The CDR3 runs 16 residues. The CDR3 loop reads CASSRWAENMNTEAFF. CDR3 nucleotide sequence: TGCGCCAGCAGCCGGTGGGCTGAAAACATGAACACTGAAGCTTTCTTT. The variable domain in full, with the rest retrieved from reference TRBV5-1 and TRBJ1-1, is KAGVTQTPRYLIKTRGQQVTLSCSPISGHRSVSWYQQTPGQGLQFLFEYFSETQRNKGNFPGRFSGRQFSNSRSEMNVSTLELGDSALYLCASSRWAENMNTEAFFGQGTRLTVV.

The chain recombines TRBV5-5 with TRBJ1-2; D gene uncertain. V dropped 4 bases and J dropped 4 bases, with 5 bases sitting between them. Germline CDR1 is SGHKS and CDR2 is YYEKEE (reference sequence). This CDR3 comprises 11 residues. The CDR3 DNA reads as TGTGCCAGCAGCCAGATCTATGGCTACACCTTC. Translated, it gives CASSQIYGYTF.